A single sample gave rise to the 30 T cell receptor beta chains below, sequenced in a study of blood T cell repertoires in COVID-19. Here immunoSEQ multiplex PCR was the method, and the copy in TCRdb shows in-frame clones only, minus some. The table lists around 81,000 clones, 83% of them singletons, with 40% to 50% in the top ten. Sequencing was performed on peripheral blood. Every receptor here comes from a man aged 80 or over with acute or convalescent COVID-19.

V is TRBV18 and J is TRBJ2-7; TRBD1 matches at 9 bases. CDR1 is KGHSH, CDR2 LQKENI, per germline. V shed 3 bases, J shed 3 bases, and the junction held 12 bases outside the gene matches. The length of the CDR3 is 17 residues. CDR3 DNA sequence: TGTGCCAGCTCACCCACCGCGCCCCTGACAGGGGGCTACGAGCAGTACTTC. The encoded protein is CASSPTAPLTGGYEQYF.

This clone was counted a single time. The chain has TRBV7-2 and TRBJ2-1; D unresolved. The V gene lost 4 bases and the J gene lost 2 bases, with 6 bases spanning the gap. Looked up from germline, CDR1 is SGHTA and CDR2 is FQGNSA. This CDR3 spans 13 amino acids. For the CDR3, the DNA is TGTGCCAGCAGCTCCGCAGCCTACAATGAGCAGTTCTTC. Encoded protein: CASSSAAYNEQFF.

The gene calls are TRBV18 and TRBJ1-6, with unresolved D. The CDR3 consists of 15 residues. Germline assignment: CDR1 KGHSH and CDR2 LQKENI. Deletions cut 2 bases from V and 10 bases from J, with 15 bases between. CDR3 DNA: TGTGCCAGCTCACCAAGTCGGAACACAGAATCACCCCTCCACTTT. Translating it yields CASSPSRNTESPLHF. The full variable domain, its missing parts supplied by reference TRBV18 and TRBJ1-6, is NAGVMQNPRHLVRRRGQEARLRCSPMKGHSHVYWYRQLPEEGLKFMVYLQKENIIDESGMPKERFSAEFPKEGPSILRIQQVVRGDSAAYFCASSPSRNTESPLHFGNGTRLTVT.

The genes are TRBV5-4 and TRBJ1-3; 9 bases are shared with TRBD1. The CDR3 spans 15 residues. V lost 4 bases, J lost 4 bases, and 6 bases stayed unmatched. Looked up from germline, CDR1 is SGHNT and CDR2 is YYREEE (reference sequence). DNA of the CDR3: TGTGCCAGCAGCCTGGGCGGGACAGGGGGAAACACCATATATTTT. It is translated as CASSLGGTGGNTIYF.

This clone was picked up a small number of times. The chain uses TRBV10-3 and TRBJ2-3; D is perhaps TRBD2 (6 bases). Germline assignment: CDR1 ENHRY and CDR2 SYGVKD. Trimming removed 3 bases at V and 3 bases at J, with 10 bases between. The CDR3 length is 14 residues. The CDR3 DNA reads as TGTGCCATCAGTGATACAGGAGGGACAGATACGCAGTATTTT. Residues: CAISDTGGTDTQYF.

The V gene is TRBV27, the J gene TRBJ2-3; the D is unclear. This CDR3 has 12 residues. V gave up 5 bases and J gave up 7 bases, with 10 bases separating them. Germline CDR1 MNHEY, CDR2 SMNVEV (reference sequence). CDR3 loop: CASSLIVYTQYF. CDR3 bases: TGTGCCAGCAGTCTCATAGTCTATACGCAGTATTTT.

This chain connects TRBV18 to TRBJ1-5, with a tentative D call TRBD1 (5 bases). Trimming took 3 bases from V and 1 from J, leaving 13 bases between them. From germline, CDR1 is KGHSH and CDR2 LQKENI. The CDR3 runs to 16 residues. The CDR3: CASSPGHGGSNQPQHF. CDR3 nucleotide sequence: TGTGCCAGCTCACCCGGACACGGAGGGAGCAATCAGCCCCAGCATTTT.

This clone was counted a single time. The V gene is TRBV2, the J gene TRBJ1-1, with 7 bases that match TRBD1. In germline, CDR1 is SNHLY, CDR2 FYNNEI. The CDR3 covers 14 residues. The CDR3 DNA is TGTGCGACAAGGAGGGGGCTGGGGAACACTGAAGCTTTCTTT. Translated: CATRRGLGNTEAFF.

V usage is TRBV5-1 and J usage is TRBJ2-3; TRBD2 matches 14 bases. The V gene end was trimmed by 3 bases and the J gene end by 8 bases; junction bases not matched to a gene: 5. Germline V gene data show CDR1 as SGHRS and CDR2 as YFSETQ. CDR3 length: 15 amino acids. The CDR3 is CASSSTSGGALTQYF. The CDR3 nucleotides read TGCGCCAGCAGCTCGACTAGCGGGGGGGCACTTACGCAGTATTTT.

J is TRBJ2-5 and V is TRBV4-1; TRBD1 might be the D (6 bases). The length of the CDR3 is 16 residues. Germline-derived CDR1 and CDR2 are MGHRA and YSYEKL. With 0 bases removed from V and 5 bases from J, the gap between germline ends came to 16 bases. The CDR3 region is CASSQDRQGSTETQYF. In nucleotides, the CDR3 is TGCGCCAGCAGCCAAGACAGGCAGGGGTCAACGGAGACCCAGTACTTC.

The CDR3 DNA is TGCGCCAGCAGCCAAGATAAAACAGGATATGGCTACACCTTC. It codes for CASSQDKTGYGYTF. The chain has TRBV4-3 and TRBJ1-2; perhaps TRBD1 as D (5 bases). Trimming took 0 bases from V and 5 from J, leaving 10 bases between them. CDR3 length equals 14 residues. Germline V gene data show CDR1 as LGHNA and CDR2 as YSLEER.

The chain has TRBV27 and TRBJ2-2, with D possibly TRBD1 on 6 matching bases. Trimming pared 6 bases from V and 1 base from J, leaving 9 bases between. This CDR3 has 14 residues. Germline values: CDR1 MNHEY, CDR2 SMNVEV (reference sequence). The CDR3 spells CASRKTGNTGELFF. The CDR3 DNA follows: TGTGCCAGCAGAAAGACAGGGAACACCGGGGAGCTGTTTTTT.

As DNA, the CDR3 is TGTGCCACCAGTGATCCTGGACAGGCCGGGACCCAGTACTTC. Translating gives CATSDPGQAGTQYF. The rearrangement joins TRBV24-1 to TRBJ2-5; the match to TRBD1 covers 7 bases. Trimming cost V 3 bases and J 7 bases; bases outside gene matches: 7. CDR1 is KGHDR, CDR2 SFDVKD, per germline. This CDR3 contains 14 residues.

This clone has a handful of counts. The chain joins TRBV7-9 to TRBJ2-2, with TRBD2 identical over 8 bases. CDR1 SEHNR and CDR2 FQNEAQ come from the germline V gene (reference sequence). V was pared by 5 bases and J by 0 bases, with 11 bases of the junction left unmatched. CDR3 length equals 18 residues. In nucleotides, the CDR3 is TGTGCCAGCAGCCCCGGGGGGGGCTTTCTCTCGAACACCGGGGAGCTGTTTTTT. Protein: CASSPGGGFLSNTGELFF. The complete variable domain, with remaining parts taken from reference TRBV7-9 and TRBJ2-2, reads DTGVSQNPRHKITKRGQNVTFRCDPISEHNRLYWYRQTLGQGPEFLTYFQNEAQLEKSRLLSDRFSAERPKGSFSTLEIQRTEQGDSAMYLCASSPGGGFLSNTGELFFGEGSRLTVL.

V gene TRBV7-9 combines with J gene TRBJ2-1; maybe TRBD1 (6 bases). Trimming pared 1 base from V and 3 bases from J, leaving 7 bases between. Germline assignment: CDR1 SEHNR and CDR2 FQNEAQ (reference sequence). CDR3 size: 14 residues. The DNA for the CDR3 is TGTGCCAGCAGCTTAGTACAGGGCTACAATGAGCAGTTCTTC. Encoded protein: CASSLVQGYNEQFF.

V usage is TRBV28 and J usage is TRBJ2-1, with TRBD1 matching 11 bases. The CDR3 covers 15 residues. V shed 5 bases, J shed 8 bases, and the junction held 8 bases outside the gene matches. Germline V lookup: CDR1 MDHEN, CDR2 SYDVKM. The CDR3 sequence: CASSGPGQGVDEQFF. The CDR3 region has the DNA TGTGCCAGCAGTGGTCCGGGACAGGGGGTCGATGAGCAGTTCTTC.

J is TRBJ2-2 and V is TRBV3-1 (or the pseudogene TRBV3-2); 8 bases are shared with TRBD2. Unmatched junction bases numbered 9, after V lost 2 bases and J lost 1 base. CDR1 and CDR2 (germline): LGHDT, YNNKEL (reference sequence). This CDR3 is built from 18 residues. The CDR3: CASSQPQWAGGNTGELFF. In DNA, the CDR3 is TGTGCCAGCAGCCAACCCCAATGGGCGGGAGGGAACACCGGGGAGCTGTTTTTT.

The J gene is TRBJ2-1, the V gene TRBV3-1 (or the pseudogene TRBV3-2); D gene unclear. The CDR3 length is 12 residues. Germline V gene sequence: CDR1 LGHDT, CDR2 YNNKEL (reference sequence). Trimming left V 6 bases short and J 3 bases short, with 6 bases between. The CDR3 here is CASSFGYNEQFF. The CDR3 DNA reads as TGTGCCAGCAGTTTCGGCTACAATGAGCAGTTCTTC.

This clone was observed a handful of times. The rearrangement joins TRBV5-8 to TRBJ1-2, with 7 nucleotides matching TRBD1. The germline V gene encodes CDR1 SGHTS and CDR2 YDEGEE. Unmatched junction bases numbered 6, after V lost 2 bases and J lost 8 bases. The CDR3 is made up of 13 amino acids. CDR3 amino acids: CASSLLETGGYTF. In DNA form, the CDR3 reads TGTGCCAGCAGCTTATTGGAGACAGGGGGCTACACCTTC.

The chain joins TRBV11-2 to TRBJ1-4; maybe TRBD1 (5 bases). V dropped 5 bases and J dropped 8 bases, with 18 bases sitting between them. The CDR3 covers 15 residues. Germline loops: CDR1 SGHAT, CDR2 FQNNGV. The CDR3 sequence: CASSPRGGTAEKLFF. The DNA for the CDR3 is TGTGCCAGCAGCCCACGAGGAGGGACGGCCGAAAAACTGTTTTTT.

V usage is TRBV4-3 and J usage is TRBJ1-2; possibly TRBD1 for D (5 bases). This CDR3 spans 13 amino acids. Germline-derived CDR1 and CDR2 are LGHNA and YSLEER. Trimming took 6 bases from V and 3 from J, leaving 11 bases between them. The CDR3 coding sequence is TGCGCCAGCAGTCTCACAGGAGACTATGGCTACACCTTC. Amino acid sequence: CASSLTGDYGYTF.

The J gene is TRBJ2-2, the V gene TRBV12-3 or TRBV12-4; maybe TRBD2 (5 bases). This CDR3 spans 13 amino acids. The germline V and J ends were trimmed by 7 bases and 5 bases, with 11 bases remaining between them. The CDR3 nucleotides read TGTGCCAGCACCCGAGGAGGAACCGGGGAGCTGTTTTTT. It encodes CASTRGGTGELFF.

This clone occurred once. The genes are TRBV6-2 or TRBV6-3 and TRBJ2-7; possibly TRBD1 for D (6 bases). This CDR3 spans 16 amino acids. Germline lookup yields CDR1 MNHEY and CDR2 SVGEGT. Trimming left V 2 bases short and J 2 bases short, with 16 bases between. CDR3 loop: CASSYELGAPTYEQYF. CDR3 coding DNA: TGTGCCAGCAGTTACGAGTTGGGGGCCCCTACCTACGAGCAGTACTTC.

The CDR3 is CASSLQANNYEQYF. CDR3 in DNA: TGCGCCAGCAGCTTGCAGGCTAACAACTACGAGCAGTACTTC. The chain employs TRBV5-1 and TRBJ2-7; D is unresolved. Per the germline V gene, CDR1 is SGHRS and CDR2 is YFSETQ. Trimming cost V 1 base and J 3 bases, with 11 bases left between them. This CDR3 has 14 residues.

The rearrangement joins TRBV5-1 to TRBJ1-1; 9 nucleotides agree with TRBD1. With V trimmed by 3 bases and J by 4 bases, 13 bases remained unmatched. The CDR3 is 17 residues long. Germline V gives CDR1 SGHRS, CDR2 YFSETQ. The CDR3 DNA reads TGCGCCAGCAGCTATCTCGCGGGACAGGGTTCTAGCACTGAAGCTTTCTTT. Translation: CASSYLAGQGSSTEAFF.

The chain employs TRBV5-8 and TRBJ1-6; tentative D call: TRBD1 (5 bases). The CDR3 has 13 residues. The ends were cut back, 5 bases at V and 10 bases at J, with 13 bases in the middle. In germline, CDR1 is SGHTS, CDR2 YDEGEE. This CDR3 reads CASSSPTVSPLHF. CDR3 sequence (DNA): TGTGCCAGCAGTTCTCCGACAGTATCACCCCTCCACTTT.

This clone appeared a few times. The chain links TRBV10-2 to TRBJ2-7, with 8 bases matching TRBD1. Germline V gene lookup returns CDR1 WSHSY and CDR2 SAAADI. Trimming took 0 bases from V and 3 from J; bases not matched to a gene: 4. The CDR3 length is 15 residues. The CDR3 sequence: CASSESAGQGYEQYF. DNA of the CDR3: TGCGCCAGCAGTGAGTCAGCCGGACAGGGCTACGAGCAGTACTTC.

This rearrangement joins TRBV25-1 to TRBJ2-5, with D unresolved. The CDR3 length is 14 residues. V shed 3 bases and J shed 4 bases, with 12 bases lying between them. The germline V gene encodes CDR1 MGHDK and CDR2 SYGVNS. The CDR3: CASSDSTAGETQYF. The CDR3 DNA follows: TGTGCCAGCAGTGACTCAACCGCAGGAGAGACCCAGTACTTC. Filled out from reference TRBV25-1 and TRBJ2-5, the complete variable domain reads EADIYQTPRYLVIGTGKKITLECSQTMGHDKMYWYQQDPGMELHLIHYSYGVNSTEKGDLSSESTVSRIRTEHFPLTLESARPSHTSQYLCASSDSTAGETQYFGPGTRLLVL.

The chain is built from TRBV5-1 and TRBJ2-7, with TRBD2 identical over 7 bases. CDR3 length: 15 amino acids. Germline V gives CDR1 SGHRS, CDR2 YFSETQ. Germline trimming cut 4 bases from V and 2 bases from J; bases unmatched to any gene: 9. CDR3 nucleotide sequence: TGCGCCAGCAGCCGAGGGTCGGGGGGACCCTACGAGCAGTACTTC. This gives the protein CASSRGSGGPYEQYF. Drawing the rest from reference TRBV5-1 and TRBJ2-7, the complete variable domain is KAGVTQTPRYLIKTRGQQVTLSCSPISGHRSVSWYQQTPGQGLQFLFEYFSETQRNKGNFPGRFSGRQFSNSRSEMNVSTLELGDSALYLCASSRGSGGPYEQYFGPGTRLTVT.

This chain connects TRBV19 to TRBJ2-6; no clear D. Looked up from germline, CDR1 is LNHDA and CDR2 is SQIVND (reference sequence). V lost 3 bases and J 2 bases, leaving 11 bases between the germline ends. The CDR3 is 16 residues long. CDR3 bases: TGTGCCAGTAGTATTTTCATTGAGGCTGGGGCCAACGTCCTGACTTTC. Translated, it gives CASSIFIEAGANVLTF.